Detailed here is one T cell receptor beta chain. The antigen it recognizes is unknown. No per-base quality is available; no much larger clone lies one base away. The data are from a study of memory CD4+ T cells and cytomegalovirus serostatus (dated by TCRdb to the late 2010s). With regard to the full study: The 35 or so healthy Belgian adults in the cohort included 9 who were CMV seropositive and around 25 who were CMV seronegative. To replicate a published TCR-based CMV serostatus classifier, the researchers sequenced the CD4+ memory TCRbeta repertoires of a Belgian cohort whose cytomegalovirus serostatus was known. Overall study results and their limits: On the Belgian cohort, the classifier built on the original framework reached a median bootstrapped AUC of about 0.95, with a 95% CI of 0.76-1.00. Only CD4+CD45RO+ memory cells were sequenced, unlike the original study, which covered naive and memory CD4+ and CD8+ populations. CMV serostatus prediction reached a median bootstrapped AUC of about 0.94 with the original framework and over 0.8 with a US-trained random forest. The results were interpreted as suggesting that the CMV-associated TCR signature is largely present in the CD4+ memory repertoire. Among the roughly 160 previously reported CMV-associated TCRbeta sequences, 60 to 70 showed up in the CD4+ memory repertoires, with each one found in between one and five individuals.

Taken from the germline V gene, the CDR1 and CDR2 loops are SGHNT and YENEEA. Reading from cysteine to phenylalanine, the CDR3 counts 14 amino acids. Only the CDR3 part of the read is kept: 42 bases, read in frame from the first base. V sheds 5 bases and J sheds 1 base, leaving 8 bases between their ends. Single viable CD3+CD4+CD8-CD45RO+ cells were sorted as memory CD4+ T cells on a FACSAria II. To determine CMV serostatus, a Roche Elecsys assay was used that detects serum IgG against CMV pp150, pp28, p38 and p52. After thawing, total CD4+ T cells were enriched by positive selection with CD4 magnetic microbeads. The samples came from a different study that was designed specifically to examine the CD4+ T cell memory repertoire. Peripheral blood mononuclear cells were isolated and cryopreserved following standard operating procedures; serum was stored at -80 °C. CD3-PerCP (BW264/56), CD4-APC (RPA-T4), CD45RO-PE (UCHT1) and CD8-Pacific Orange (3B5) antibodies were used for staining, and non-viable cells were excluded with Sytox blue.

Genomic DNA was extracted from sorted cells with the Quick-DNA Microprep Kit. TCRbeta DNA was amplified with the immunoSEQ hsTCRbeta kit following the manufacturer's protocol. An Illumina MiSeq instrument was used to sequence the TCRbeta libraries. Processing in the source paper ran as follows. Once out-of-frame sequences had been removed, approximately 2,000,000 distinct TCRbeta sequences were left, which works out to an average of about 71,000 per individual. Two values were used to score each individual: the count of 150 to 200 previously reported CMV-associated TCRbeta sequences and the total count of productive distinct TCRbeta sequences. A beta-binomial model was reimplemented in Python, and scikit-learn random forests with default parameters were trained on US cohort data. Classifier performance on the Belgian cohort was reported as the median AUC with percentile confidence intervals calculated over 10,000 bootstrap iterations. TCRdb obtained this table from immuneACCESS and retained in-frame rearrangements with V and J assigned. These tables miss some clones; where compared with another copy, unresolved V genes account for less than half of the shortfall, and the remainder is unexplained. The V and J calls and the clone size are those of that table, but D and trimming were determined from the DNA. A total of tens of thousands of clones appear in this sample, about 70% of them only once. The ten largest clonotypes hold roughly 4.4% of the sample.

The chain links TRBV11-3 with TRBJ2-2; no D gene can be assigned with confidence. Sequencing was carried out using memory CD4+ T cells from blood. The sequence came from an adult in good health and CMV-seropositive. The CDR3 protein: CASSVRQNTGELFF. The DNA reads TGTGCCAGCAGCGTCCGACAGAACACCGGGGAGCTGTTTTTT.